The 9 T cell receptor beta chains reported below all come from one sample, sequenced in a study of identical twins. MiXCR, run by TCRdb on the 5' RACE reads, gives a single entry per CDR3 protein. The table shows fewer than 250,000 distinct CDR3 sequences, with 6% to 9% occurring only once. This sample was shared with a second study, whose subject was yellow fever vaccine responses in identical twins.

Input material: memory (CD45RO+) T cells sorted from blood. These receptors originate from a young woman in good health.

This clonotype showed up just a few times. V is TRBV5-6 and J is TRBJ1-6; perhaps TRBD1 as D (5 bases). The V and J ends lost 4 bases and 7 bases respectively, with 18 bases between them. The germline gives CDR1 SGHDT, CDR2 YYEEEE. This CDR3 contains 16 residues. CDR3 amino acids: CASSIEAGVRNSPLHF. The CDR3 bases are TGTGCCAGCAGCATTGAGGCGGGGGTGCGGAATTCACCCCTCCACTTT. Using reference TRBV5-6 and TRBJ1-6 for the parts outside the CDR3, the full variable domain is DAGVTQSPTHLIKTRGQQVTLRCSPKSGHDTVSWYQQALGQGPQFIFQYYEEEERQRGNFPDRFSGHQFPNYSSELNVNALLLGDSALYLCASSIEAGVRNSPLHFGNGTRLTVT.

The chain links TRBV7-8 to TRBJ2-2; TRBD1 agrees at 7 bases. This CDR3 has 16 amino acids. The V segment lost 5 bases and the J segment 7 bases; nucleotides outside the gene matches: 13. From germline, CDR1 is SGHVS and CDR2 FQNEAQ. Written as DNA, the CDR3 is TGTGCCAGCAGCATTTTCGGGACAGACTTTCGCGGGGAGCTGTTTTTT. This sequence encodes CASSIFGTDFRGELFF.

This clonotype was counted a few times. CDR3 loop: CSAGDGGYTF. As DNA, the CDR3 is TGCAGCGCCGGGGACGGTGGCTACACCTTC. The gene calls are TRBV29-1 and TRBJ1-2; D might be TRBD1 (5 bases). V lost 7 bases and J 7 bases, leaving 10 bases between the germline ends. Germline CDR1 reads SQVTM; CDR2 reads ANQGSEA. This CDR3 contains 10 residues.

CDR3 residues: CASSGGGAKTGELFF. In DNA form, the CDR3 reads TGTGCCAGCAGCGGCGGGGGGGCAAAGACCGGGGAGCTGTTTTTT. The V and J genes are TRBV9 and TRBJ2-2; 9 bases agree with TRBD2. V trimming: 3 bases; J trimming: 5 bases; junction bases outside the gene matches: 5. CDR1 is SGDLS, CDR2 YYNGEE, per germline. This CDR3 has 15 residues.

This clonotype was recorded many times. The genes are TRBV5-1 and TRBJ1-1; D gene unclear. Looked up from germline, CDR1 is SGHRS and CDR2 is YFSETQ. CDR3 length equals 11 residues. The V and J ends lost 3 bases and 7 bases respectively, with 7 bases between them. The DNA of the CDR3 is TGCGCCAGCAGCTGGGTGAATGAAGCTTTCTTT. This gives the protein CASSWVNEAFF.

In this sample, this clonotype turned up many times. The chain combines TRBV24-1 with TRBJ1-2; D call uncertain. V was cut by 2 bases and J by 5 bases, with 17 bases left in between. Germline V gives CDR1 KGHDR, CDR2 SFDVKD. This CDR3 has 16 residues. The CDR3 DNA reads TGTGCCACCAGTGATTCCGACTTCAAGGGTCGATATGGCTACACCTTC. This translates into CATSDSDFKGRYGYTF.

This clonotype has a handful of counts. The chain uses TRBV12-3 or TRBV12-4 and TRBJ2-7; 8 bases are a match to TRBD2. This CDR3 comprises 13 residues. V was pared by 6 bases and J by 2 bases, with 3 bases of the junction left unmatched. CDR3 sequence reads: CASRLAAAYEQYF. DNA of the CDR3: TGTGCCAGCAGACTAGCGGCCGCCTACGAGCAGTACTTC.

This clonotype was observed a few times. The CDR3 nucleotides read TGTGCCAGCAGCTTAGATGTAATGTCGGAGACCCAGTACTTC. Its translation is CASSLDVMSETQYF. The chain couples TRBV11-2 to TRBJ2-5; no clear D gene. The CDR3 runs 14 residues. From germline, CDR1 is SGHAT and CDR2 FQNNGV. The V gene lost 0 bases and the J gene lost 5 bases, with 10 bases spanning the gap.

V usage is TRBV27 and J usage is TRBJ1-1; D may be TRBD1 (6 bases). Germline CDR1 reads MNHEY; CDR2 reads SMNVEV (reference sequence). This CDR3 has 17 residues. Trimming cost V 5 bases and J 4 bases, with 23 bases left between them. The CDR3 loop reads CASSPPGQGIGVTEAFF. The CDR3 DNA is TGTGCCAGCAGTCCCCCAGGGCAGGGGATCGGGGTCACTGAAGCTTTCTTT.